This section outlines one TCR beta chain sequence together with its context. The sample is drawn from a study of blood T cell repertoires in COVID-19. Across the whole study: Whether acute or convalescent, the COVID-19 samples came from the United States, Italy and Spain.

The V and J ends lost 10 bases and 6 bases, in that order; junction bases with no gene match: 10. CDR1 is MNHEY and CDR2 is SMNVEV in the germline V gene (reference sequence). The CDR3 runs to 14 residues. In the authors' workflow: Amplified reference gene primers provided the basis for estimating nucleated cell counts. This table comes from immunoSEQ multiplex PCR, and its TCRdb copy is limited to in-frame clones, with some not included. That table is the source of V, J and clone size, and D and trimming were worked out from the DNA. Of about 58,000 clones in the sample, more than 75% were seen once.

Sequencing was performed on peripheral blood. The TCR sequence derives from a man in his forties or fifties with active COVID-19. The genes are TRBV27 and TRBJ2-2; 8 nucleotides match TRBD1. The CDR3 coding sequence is TGTGCCACCGGGACAGGCCTTTTCGCCGGGGAGCTGTTTTTT. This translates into CATGTGLFAGELFF.